The T cell receptor (beta chain) under discussion was sequenced for a study of PD-1 blockade in classical Hodgkin lymphoma. This clone has a single count. As yet, its antigen is unknown. Study outcomes and limitations: The authors have not defined what causes the repertoire differences, possibly disease activity or prior therapy. Patients starting nivolumab less than 1 year after ASCT had lower diversity and were excluded from later analyses.

Profiled with immunoSEQ multiplex PCR; TCRdb holds only in-frame clones, not every one. Of 100,000 or so clones listed, around 93% are singletons. Time point described: cycle 4 day 1 (C4D1), after five to seven weeks of nivolumab. Relapse after autologous stem cell transplantation occurred in every patient, and brentuximab vedotin exposure varied. This clonotype was sampled from a human donor with classical Hodgkin lymphoma. The sequencing here drew on peripheral blood mononuclear cells (PBMCs), taken before the fourth cycle of nivolumab.

The CDR3 region has the DNA TGTGCCAGCAGCCAAATGACTAACTATGGCTACACCTTC. It yields the protein CASSQMTNYGYTF. The chain employs TRBV7-9 and TRBJ1-2; unclear D gene. Trimming shortened V by 5 bases and J by 0 bases, and 7 bases separated the two germline ends. The CDR3 totals 13 residues. From germline, CDR1 is SEHNR and CDR2 FQNEAQ (reference sequence).